This T cell receptor beta chain was identified in a study of blood T cell repertoires in COVID-19. Method: immunoSEQ multiplex PCR; TCRdb's copy keeps in-frame clones and lacks some. Of approximately 35,000 clones listed, 80% to 90% are singletons. The CDR3 contains 13 residues. Germline CDR1 MNHNY, CDR2 SVGAGI (reference sequence). Trimming stripped 1 base from V and 3 bases from J, with 7 bases between. J is TRBJ2-7 and V is TRBV6-6; perhaps TRBD2 as D (6 bases). Sequencing input: peripheral blood. This clonotype was obtained from a man in his 60s with active COVID-19. DNA for the CDR3: TGTGCCAGCAGTTACTTGGGGGGCTACGAGCAGTACTTC. Its translation: CASSYLGGYEQYF.